These 12 T cell receptor beta chains came from one sample sequenced in a study of T cell repertoires in cytomegalovirus infection (dated by TCRdb to 2018 to 2020). The instrument given in TCRdb is Illumina HiSeq 1500. The public sequencing data were trimmed at Q25 with fastp and processed into clonotypes with MiXCR by TCRdb, which kept only in-frame beta chains. Every CDR3 protein is listed once, alongside the most common genes and DNA of its rows. This sample is represented by 400,000 to 600,000 distinct CDR3 sequences; 42% of them were singletons. The biggest ten clones account for about two fifths of the sample. Which antigens these TCRs recognize remains unknown. What the treatment or condition label conveys for this sample: in vitro stimulation with specific CMV peptide epitopes to enrich CMV-specific T cells. The specimen was cultured PBMCs, collected from culture after CMV antigen stimulation. The source is a human donor in good health (CMV status not recorded). Some clones in this sample may be carry-over from other donors' samples.

The chain employs TRBV6-1 and TRBJ1-5, with a tentative D call TRBD1 (5 bases). In germline, CDR1 is MNHNS, CDR2 SASEGT. The CDR3 runs 15 residues. Trimming left V 5 bases short and J 0 bases short, with 11 bases between. The CDR3 DNA reads as TGTGCCAGCAGTTCGTGGGGGAATAGCAATCAGCCCCAGCATTTT. Encoded protein: CASSSWGNSNQPQHF.

V is TRBV6-1 and J is TRBJ2-1, with 8 nucleotides matching TRBD2. This CDR3 region has 19 residues. The germline V gene has CDR1 MNHNS and CDR2 SASEGT. The junction had 18 bases not matched to a gene; V was cut back by 3 bases and J by 5 bases. CDR3 bases: TGTGCCAGCAGTGATGGTTGGGTTTGGGGACTAGAGGCAAACAATGAGCAGTTCTTC. Residues: CASSDGWVWGLEANNEQFF.

This clonotype has a handful of counts. This sequence joins TRBV6-6 and TRBJ1-3; D not resolved. The CDR3 spans 16 residues. The V gene's germline CDR1 is MNHNY and CDR2 SVGAGI (reference sequence). V was cut by 1 base and J by 0 bases, with 10 bases left in between. This chain's CDR3 is CASSYYPNYSGNTIYF. CDR3 nucleotide sequence: TGTGCCAGCAGTTACTATCCTAATTACTCTGGAAACACCATATATTTT.

This clonotype was found a few times. V usage is TRBV12-3 or TRBV12-4 and J usage is TRBJ2-2; D is unclear. Trimming removed 3 bases at V and 9 bases at J, with 11 bases between. CDR3 length equals 13 residues. The CDR3 nucleotides read TGTGCCAGCAGTTTTCAACCGGCGAGGGAGCTGTTTTTT. Protein product: CASSFQPARELFF.

This chain links TRBV12-3 or TRBV12-4 with TRBJ1-6; D is ambiguous. This CDR3 spans 13 amino acids. V lost 7 bases to trimming and J lost 7 bases, with 11 bases between them. For the CDR3, the DNA is TGTGCCAGCACCCTATTCGTGAATTCACCCCTCCACTTT. Its protein product is CASTLFVNSPLHF.

This clonotype has just a few counts. The gene calls are TRBV7-2 and TRBJ2-1; D tentatively fits TRBD1 or TRBD2 (5 bases each). Germline V CDR1 and CDR2: SGHTA, FQGNSA. The length of the CDR3 is 15 residues. Trimming shortened V by 5 bases and J by 5 bases, and 16 bases separated the two germline ends. CDR3 in amino acids: CASSPRGAPNNEQFF. The DNA for the CDR3 is TGTGCCAGCAGCCCCCGGGGCGCTCCTAACAATGAGCAGTTCTTC.

The chain has TRBV12-3 or TRBV12-4 and TRBJ2-1, with D perhaps matching TRBD2 (6 bases). The CDR3 sequence is 15 residues long. Trimming shortened V by 6 bases and J by 5 bases, and 17 bases separated the two germline ends. CDR3 residues: CASRGSGLPNNEQFF. The DNA of the CDR3 is TGTGCCAGCAGGGGGTCGGGACTCCCTAACAATGAGCAGTTCTTC.

The CDR3, as DNA: TGTGCCAGTAGTCCCGAAGGACTAGCGGGGATCTCCTACGAGCAGTACTTC. This sequence encodes CASSPEGLAGISYEQYF. The gene calls are TRBV19 and TRBJ2-7, with TRBD2 identical over 12 bases. CDR3 length: 17 amino acids. V shed 5 bases, J shed 0 bases, and the junction held 8 bases outside the gene matches. CDR1 and CDR2 from the germline V gene are LNHDA and SQIVND (reference sequence). Using reference TRBV19 and TRBJ2-7 for the parts outside the CDR3, the full variable domain is DGGITQSPKYLFRKEGQNVTLSCEQNLNHDAMYWYRQDPGQGLRLIYYSQIVNDFQKGDIAEGYSVSREKKESFPLTVTSAQKNPTAFYLCASSPEGLAGISYEQYFGPGTRLTVT.

V and J are TRBV7-2 and TRBJ2-5; 7 bases map to TRBD2. Germline CDR1 SGHTA, CDR2 FQGNSA. This CDR3 is built from 15 residues. V lost 0 bases, J lost 3 bases, and 4 bases stayed unmatched. This chain's CDR3 is CASSLALAGEETQYF. The CDR3, as DNA: TGTGCCAGCAGCTTAGCCCTCGCGGGAGAAGAGACCCAGTACTTC.

V usage is TRBV12-3 or TRBV12-4 and J usage is TRBJ1-6; D not resolved. Trimming left V 3 bases short and J 6 bases short, with 9 bases between. This CDR3 comprises 14 residues. In nucleotides, the CDR3 is TGTGCCAGCAGTTTTGAGGAGTTTAATTCACCCCTCCACTTT. Protein sequence: CASSFEEFNSPLHF.

The chain employs TRBV28 and TRBJ1-3; D not certain. Trimming pared 6 bases from V and 1 base from J, leaving 10 bases between. The CDR3 totals 14 residues. Germline V gives CDR1 MDHEN, CDR2 SYDVKM. CDR3 amino acids: CASSPILSGNTIYF. The DNA for the CDR3 is TGTGCCAGCAGCCCGATACTATCTGGAAACACCATATATTTT.

This sequence joins TRBV10-3 and TRBJ2-3; either TRBD1 or TRBD2 may supply D (5 bases each). CDR1 ENHRY and CDR2 SYGVKD come from the germline V gene. Trimming removed 6 bases at V and 6 bases at J, with 19 bases between. This CDR3 is 15 amino acids long. The CDR3 sequence is CAIRDTGRSMDTQYF. The CDR3 DNA follows: TGTGCCATCAGGGACACGGGACGATCAATGGATACGCAGTATTTT.